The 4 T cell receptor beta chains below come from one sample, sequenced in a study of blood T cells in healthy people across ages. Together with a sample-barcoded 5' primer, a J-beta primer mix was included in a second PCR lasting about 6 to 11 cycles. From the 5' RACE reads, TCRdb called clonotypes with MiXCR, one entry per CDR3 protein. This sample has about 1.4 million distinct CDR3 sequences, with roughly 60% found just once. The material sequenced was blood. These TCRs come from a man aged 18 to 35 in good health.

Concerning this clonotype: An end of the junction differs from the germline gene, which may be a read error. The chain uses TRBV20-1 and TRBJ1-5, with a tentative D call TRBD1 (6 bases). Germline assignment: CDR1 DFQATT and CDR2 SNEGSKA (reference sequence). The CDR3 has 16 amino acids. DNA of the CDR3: TGCAGTGCTAGATTAATCGGACGCGGGGGCAATCGGCCCCAGCATTTT. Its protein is CSARLIGRGGNRPQHF.

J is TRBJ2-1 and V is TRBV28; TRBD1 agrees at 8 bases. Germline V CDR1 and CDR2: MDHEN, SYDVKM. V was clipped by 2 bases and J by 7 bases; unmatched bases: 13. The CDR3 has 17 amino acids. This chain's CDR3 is CASSLAGQALTGNEQFF. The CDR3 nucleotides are TGTGCCAGCAGTTTAGCGGGACAGGCCCTAACGGGAAATGAGCAGTTCTTC.

The CDR3 loop is CSVEFPSTDTQYF. The CDR3 bases are TGCAGTGTGGAATTTCCTAGCACAGATACGCAGTATTTT. The V and J genes are TRBV20-1 and TRBJ2-3; no clear D gene. Germline CDR1 reads DFQATT; CDR2 reads SNEGSKA (reference sequence). The CDR3 spans 13 residues. V lost 7 bases to trimming and J lost 0 bases, with 11 bases between them.

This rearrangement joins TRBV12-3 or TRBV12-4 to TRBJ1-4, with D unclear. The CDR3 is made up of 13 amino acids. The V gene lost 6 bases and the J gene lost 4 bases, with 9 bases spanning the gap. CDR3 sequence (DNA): TGTGCCAGCAGGTCTCCCCTTAATGAAAAACTGTTTTTT. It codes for CASRSPLNEKLFF.